The 7 T cell receptor beta chains given below trace back to one sample, sequenced in a study of blood T cells in healthy people across ages. PCR was performed a second time for 7 to 11 cycles using a sample-barcoded 5' primer and a J-beta primer mix. TCRdb used MiXCR to reprocess the 5' RACE reads, holding one entry per CDR3 protein. The data contain around 990,000 distinct CDR3 sequences, around two fifths of them seen just once; the ten biggest clones take up 13%. Sequenced input: blood. Receptor source: a man aged 18-30 years in good health.

J is TRBJ1-2 and V is TRBV12-3 or TRBV12-4, with D uncertain. V lost 0 bases to trimming and J lost 0 bases, with 11 bases between them. CDR3 length: 16 amino acids. CDR3: CASSLALSAANYGYTF. The CDR3 DNA reads TGTGCCAGCAGTTTAGCGCTGAGCGCAGCTAACTATGGCTACACCTTC.

This clonotype has more than one count but fewer than ten. The chain couples TRBV5-1 to TRBJ2-3, with 7 bases fitting TRBD2. Unmatched junction bases numbered 5, after V lost 2 bases and J lost 2 bases. Germline V CDR1 and CDR2: SGHRS, YFSETQ. This CDR3 contains 15 residues. This chain's CDR3 is CASSFTGGFTDTQYF. The CDR3 nucleotides read TGCGCCAGCAGCTTCACGGGGGGATTCACAGATACGCAGTATTTT.

The chain has TRBV6-2 or TRBV6-3 and TRBJ2-1; 7 bases are shared with TRBD2. Germline V gene lookup returns CDR1 MNHEY and CDR2 SVGEGT. Trimming at V came to 2 bases and at J to 6 bases, leaving 16 bases not matched to a gene. The CDR3 runs 18 residues. As DNA, the CDR3 is TGTGCCAGCAGTTACAATCCCCTGGACACCACGGGAGGCAATGAGCAGTTCTTC. It translates to CASSYNPLDTTGGNEQFF.

This clonotype has a handful of counts. The chain uses TRBV7-2 and TRBJ1-2, with D unclear. The CDR3 has 14 residues. V was shortened by 5 bases and J by 3 bases, with 13 bases between the two germline ends. CDR1 SGHTA and CDR2 FQGNSA come from the germline V gene. The CDR3 DNA sequence: TGTGCCAGCAGCGCTACATCGGACGACTATGGCTACACCTTC. It specifies CASSATSDDYGYTF.

This clonotype was observed a few times. CDR3 in amino acids: CSARDVESYTF. CDR3 in DNA: TGCAGTGCTAGAGACGTAGAGAGCTACACCTTC. The chain employs TRBV20-1 and TRBJ1-2; D call uncertain. In germline, CDR1 is DFQATT, CDR2 SNEGSKA (reference sequence). The CDR3 runs 11 residues. V lost 0 bases, J lost 9 bases, and 8 bases lay in between.

This clonotype appeared a few times. V and J are TRBV9 and TRBJ2-1; D is undetermined. V lost 6 bases and J 5 bases, leaving 15 bases between the germline ends. The CDR3 runs to 14 residues. CDR1 and CDR2 (germline): SGDLS, YYNGEE. The CDR3: CASTLGKGNNEQFF. CDR3 DNA: TGTGCCAGCACCCTGGGGAAGGGCAACAATGAGCAGTTCTTC.

The chain joins TRBV6-2 or TRBV6-3 to TRBJ1-1, with 8 bases aligning to TRBD1. With 2 bases clipped from V and 4 bases from J, the junction kept 6 bases outside the gene matches. Germline V CDR1 and CDR2: MNHEY, SVGEGT. The length of the CDR3 is 15 residues. The CDR3: CASSYDQGASTEAFF. The CDR3 DNA follows: TGTGCCAGCAGTTACGATCAGGGGGCCAGCACTGAAGCTTTCTTT.